This TCR beta chain was retrieved from a study of blood T cell repertoires in COVID-19. Turning to this clone: It is likely a read error, because the conserved phenylalanine at the end of the CDR3 is missing.

This CDR3 is built from 14 residues. Germline assignment: CDR1 SGHRS and CDR2 YFSETQ. Trimming removed 7 bases from V and 3 bases from J; junction bases left unmatched: 10. Methods used by the authors: The authors estimated nucleated cell counts from reference gene primer amplification. Generated by immunoSEQ multiplex PCR, the TCRdb table keeps only in-frame clones and is missing some. Clone size and the V and J calls come from that table; the DNA yielded D and trimming. The table includes about 91,000 clones, around 80% detected once. This sequence joins TRBV5-1 and TRBJ2-7; 7 nucleotides line up with TRBD1. This TCR came from a man between 65 and 80 years old with acute or convalescent COVID-19. Input material: peripheral blood. The CDR3 loop is CASRYPGQSYEQYL. The CDR3 nucleotides read TGCGCCAGCCGGTACCCGGGACAGAGCTACGAGCAGTACTTG.